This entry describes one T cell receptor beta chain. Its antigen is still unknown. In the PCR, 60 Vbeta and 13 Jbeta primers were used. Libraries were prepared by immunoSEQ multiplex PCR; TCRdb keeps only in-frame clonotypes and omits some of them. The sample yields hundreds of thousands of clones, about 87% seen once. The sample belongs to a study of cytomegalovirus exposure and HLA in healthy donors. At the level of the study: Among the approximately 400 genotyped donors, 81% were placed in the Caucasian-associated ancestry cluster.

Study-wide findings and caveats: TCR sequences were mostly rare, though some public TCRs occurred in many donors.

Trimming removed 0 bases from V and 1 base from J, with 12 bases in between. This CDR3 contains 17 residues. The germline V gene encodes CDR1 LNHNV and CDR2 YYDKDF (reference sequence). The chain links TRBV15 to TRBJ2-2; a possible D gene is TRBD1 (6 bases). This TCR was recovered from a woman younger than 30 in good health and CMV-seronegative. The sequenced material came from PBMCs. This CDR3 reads CATSRDLGTLNTGELFF. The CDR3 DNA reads TGTGCCACCAGCAGAGATCTGGGGACACTGAACACCGGGGAGCTGTTTTTT.